The clone carrying this T cell receptor beta chain showed up many times. The record originates from a study of human T cells and chemical hapten exposure. Study overall: Each week of the roughly 25-week study, patients had diphenylcyclopropenone applied to the scalp.

This CDR3 spans 13 amino acids. V was trimmed by 6 bases and J by 1 base, leaving 4 bases between them. CDR1 is MNHNS, CDR2 SASEGT, per germline. Specified time point: patch test 2, 6 weeks after DPC sensitization. Treatment indicated: therapeutic diphenylcyclopropenone sensitization with weekly scalp DPC. Unseparated into fractions, whole blood served as the source from which total RNA was extracted. TCRdb used MiXCR to reprocess the RACE reads, holding one entry per CDR3 protein. The sample shows around 99,000 distinct CDR3 sequences, 9% to 9.5% of them seen only once. This chain uses TRBV6-1 with TRBJ2-6; D remains ambiguous. This clonotype was sampled from a woman aged 40 to 50 with alopecia areata. Some clones in this sample may be carry-over from other donors' samples. Sample: whole blood, taken in connection with sensitization to the hapten diphenylcyclopropenone (DPC). The DNA of the CDR3 is TGTGCCAGCAGATCTTCTGGGGCCAACGTCCTGACTTTC. Protein product: CASRSSGANVLTF.